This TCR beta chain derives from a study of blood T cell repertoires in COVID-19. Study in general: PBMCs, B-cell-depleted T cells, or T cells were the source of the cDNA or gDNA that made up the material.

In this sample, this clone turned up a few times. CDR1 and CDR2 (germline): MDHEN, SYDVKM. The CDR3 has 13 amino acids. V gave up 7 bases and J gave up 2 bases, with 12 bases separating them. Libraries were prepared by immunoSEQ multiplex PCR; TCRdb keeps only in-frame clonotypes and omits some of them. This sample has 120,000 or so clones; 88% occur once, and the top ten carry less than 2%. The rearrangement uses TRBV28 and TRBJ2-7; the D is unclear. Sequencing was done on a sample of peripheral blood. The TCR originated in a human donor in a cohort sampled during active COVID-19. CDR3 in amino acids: CASKYGQTYEQYF. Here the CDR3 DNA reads TGTGCCAGCAAGTATGGGCAGACCTACGAGCAGTACTTC.